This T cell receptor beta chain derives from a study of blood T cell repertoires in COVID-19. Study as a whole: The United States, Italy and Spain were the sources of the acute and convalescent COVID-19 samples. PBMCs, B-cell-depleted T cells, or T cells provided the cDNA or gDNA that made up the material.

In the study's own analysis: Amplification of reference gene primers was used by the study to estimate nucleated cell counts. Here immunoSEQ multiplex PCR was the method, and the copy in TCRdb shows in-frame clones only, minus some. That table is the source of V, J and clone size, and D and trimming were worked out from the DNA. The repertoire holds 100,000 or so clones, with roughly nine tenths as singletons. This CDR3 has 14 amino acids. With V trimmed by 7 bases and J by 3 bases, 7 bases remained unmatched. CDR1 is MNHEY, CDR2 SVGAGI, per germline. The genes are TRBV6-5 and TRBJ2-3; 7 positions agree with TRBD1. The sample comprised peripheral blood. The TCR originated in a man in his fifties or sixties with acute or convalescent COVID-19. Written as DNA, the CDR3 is TGTGCCAGCACCGAGGGGGCCATAACAGATACGCAGTATTTT. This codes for CASTEGAITDTQYF.